This T cell receptor (beta chain) comes out of a study of monozygotic twins with cystic fibrosis. Study-wide results and limits: Monozygotic CF twin pairs shared significantly more nucleotide-identical clonotypes than unrelated CF individuals did. Age, concordance and disease severity did not associate with shared CDR3 numbers.

To note about this clone: Its antigen is not identified.

The V and J ends lost 3 bases and 1 base respectively, with 10 bases between them. CDR3 length: 14 amino acids. The V gene's germline CDR1 is KGHSH and CDR2 LQKENI. Repertoires were generated with immunoSEQ multiplex PCR, while TCRdb's copy carries only in-frame clones and drops some. The sample contains 35,000 or so clones, 84% of which appear only once. The V call is TRBV18, the J call TRBJ2-7; TRBD2 is a possible D gene (5 bases). This clonotype was sampled from a girl aged 2-9 years with cystic fibrosis. The sample consisted of blood. The CDR3 region is CASSPPGWSYEQYF. In DNA form, the CDR3 reads TGTGCCAGCTCACCGCCGGGGTGGTCCTACGAGCAGTACTTC.